This T cell receptor beta chain was identified during a study of beta chain features in type 1 diabetes. The sequenced template was cDNA made from the entire isolated RNA. Profiling relied on immunoSEQ multiplex PCR, and the TCRdb table lists in-frame clones only, not all of them. The sample includes more than 200,000 clones, 16% of them seen just once. Findings and caveats of the study: Compared with healthy donors, patients appeared to share more similar naive, central memory and regulatory TCRB repertoires. Sequencing from cDNA could over-represent high-TCR-expressing cells. PCR might favor shorter templates, but any such skew would affect patients and controls equally. A moderate, significant TCRB CDR3 shortening appeared in type 1 diabetes across four CD4+ subsets.

Germline lookup yields CDR1 SQVTM and CDR2 ANQGSEA. CDR3 length: 15 residues. V shed 4 bases, J shed 0 bases, and the junction held 5 bases outside the gene matches. This clone was seen a handful of times. Antigen: not known. The chain has TRBV29-1 and TRBJ2-2; 7 bases are shared with TRBD1. What was sequenced was naive CD4+ T cells from blood. The receptor's source is a man aged 30-40 years with type 1 diabetes. Here the CDR3 reads CSVAKQGTNTGELFF. DNA of the CDR3: TGCAGCGTTGCGAAACAGGGGACGAACACCGGGGAGCTGTTTTTT.